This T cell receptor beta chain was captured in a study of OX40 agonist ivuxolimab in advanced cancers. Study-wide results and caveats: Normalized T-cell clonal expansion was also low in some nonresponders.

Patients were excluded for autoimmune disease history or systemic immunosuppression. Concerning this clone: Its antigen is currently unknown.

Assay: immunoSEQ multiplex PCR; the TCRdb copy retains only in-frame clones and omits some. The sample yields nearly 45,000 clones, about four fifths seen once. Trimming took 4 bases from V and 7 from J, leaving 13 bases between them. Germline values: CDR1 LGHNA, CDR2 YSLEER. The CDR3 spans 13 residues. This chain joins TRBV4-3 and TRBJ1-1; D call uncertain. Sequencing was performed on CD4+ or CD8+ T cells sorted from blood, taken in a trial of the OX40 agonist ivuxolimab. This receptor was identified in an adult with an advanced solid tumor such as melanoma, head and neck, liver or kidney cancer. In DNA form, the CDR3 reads TGCGCCAGCAGCCCCGGCCCCCCGAGTGAAGCTTTCTTT. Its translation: CASSPGPPSEAFF.